The subject of this entry is one T cell receptor beta chain. Its matching antigen is unknown. Germline V lookup: CDR1 SGHDT, CDR2 YYEEEE. This CDR3 has 15 residues. V gave up 2 bases and J gave up 3 bases; unmatched junction bases: 4. The sample is drawn from a study of cytomegalovirus exposure and HLA in healthy donors. Findings of the study overall: Cytomegalovirus status was reportedly diagnosed by the classifier with high specificity and sensitivity. In vitro checks showed that three CMV-associated chains really do target CMV antigens. Generally TCR sequences proved uncommon, though certain public TCRs appeared in numerous donors.

Clones were sequenced by immunoSEQ multiplex PCR, and TCRdb holds only the in-frame ones, with some missing. The table records under 300,000 clones, nearly 90% of them present only once. V is TRBV5-6 and J is TRBJ2-3; 9 bases map to TRBD1. The receptor's source is a woman aged 18-29 years in good health and CMV-seronegative. The sequenced sample was PBMCs. CDR3 sequence (DNA): TGTGCCAGCAGCTTAGGGACAGGGCGAACAGATACGCAGTATTTT. Translating gives CASSLGTGRTDTQYF.